The entry below describes one T cell receptor beta chain. What it recognizes is unknown. Repertoires were generated with immunoSEQ multiplex PCR, while TCRdb's copy carries only in-frame clones and drops some. Among about 52,000 clones, roughly 84% were seen once, and the ten largest hold approximately 1.5%. Germline lookup yields CDR1 LNHDA and CDR2 SQIVND (reference sequence). CDR3 length equals 17 residues. Losses at the gene ends were 3 bases for V and 1 base for J; bases not matched to a gene: 10. Time point meaning: pretreatment peripheral blood. This entry is derived from a study of PD-L1 blockade in urothelial cancer. Study context: Men with urothelial cancer arising in the bladder made up about nine tenths of the roughly 29 patients. The study's findings and limits: Better progression-free and overall survival followed lower pretreatment blood clonality.

The sample consisted of PBMCs, taken around atezolizumab (anti-PD-L1) treatment. This receptor was taken from a man in his fifties or sixties with urothelial cancer. The gene calls are TRBV19 and TRBJ2-7; 9 bases match TRBD2. The CDR3 protein is CASSIFLRLAESYEQYF. As DNA, the CDR3 is TGTGCCAGTAGTATCTTTCTACGACTAGCGGAGTCCTACGAGCAGTACTTC.